A selection of T cell receptor beta chains follows, all from one sample in a study of T cells in Graves' hyperthyroidism and ophthalmopathy. TCRdb used MiXCR to reprocess the multiplex PCR reads, holding one entry per CDR3 protein. The sample lists approximately 500,000 distinct CDR3 sequences, 46% occurring once. Sequenced input: peripheral blood or thyroid tissue (not recorded which). Source of these receptors: a woman aged 18 to 35 with Graves' hyperthyroidism. CDR3s include the opening cysteine and the closing phenylalanine or tryptophan. The order of the fields is clone size, V gene, D gene, J gene, CDR3 DNA, CDR3 protein. D genes are given only for firm matches. Clone size is not always given. Where it is, it says once, few, many or a class for expanded clones.

size: .
V: TRBV20-1
D: TRBD2
J: TRBJ2-2
DNA: TGCAGTGCTAGAGAAACTAGCGGAAGGGAAGAGACCGGGGAGCTGTTTTTT
CDR3: CSARETSGREETGELFF

size: once
V: TRBV12-3/TRBV12-4
D: .
J: TRBJ1-5
DNA: TGTGCCAGCAGTTTAGGCCCCTCAGACCAGCATTTT
CDR3: CASSLGPSDQHF

size: .
V: TRBV20-1
D: .
J: TRBJ2-2
DNA: TGCAGTTACGGGGGGCGACTCGTGTTTTTT
CDR3: CSYGGRLVFF

size: many
V: TRBV10-3
D: .
J: TRBJ2-2
DNA: TGTGCCATCAGTGATTGGGAGTTGAGCACCGGGGAGCTGTTTTTT
CDR3: CAISDWELSTGELFF

size: many
V: TRBV20-1
D: TRBD1
J: TRBJ1-2
DNA: TGCAGTGCTAGTCCTCGACAGGGGCCAGGCTATGGCTACACCTTC
CDR3: CSASPRQGPGYGYTF

size: many
V: TRBV24-1
D: TRBD1
J: TRBJ2-7
DNA: TGTGCCACCAGTGATCCCCGGGACAGGGGCTCCTACGAGCAGTACTTC
CDR3: CATSDPRDRGSYEQYF

size: few
V: TRBV27
D: .
J: TRBJ2-7
DNA: TGTGCCAACAGTTTATCCAGCCCTACCGACGAGCAGTACTTC
CDR3: CANSLSSPTDEQYF

size: few
V: TRBV7-3
D: TRBD2
J: TRBJ2-1
DNA: TGTGCCAGCAGACCGACTAGCGGGAGCGTCGGTGAGCAGTTCTTC
CDR3: CASRPTSGSVGEQFF

size: many
V: TRBV24-1
D: TRBD1
J: TRBJ2-7
DNA: TGTGCCACCAGTGACACCGGGACAGTTGTGTCCTACGAGCAGTACTTC
CDR3: CATSDTGTVVSYEQYF

size: few
V: TRBV12-3/TRBV12-4
D: .
J: TRBJ2-3
DNA: TGTGCCAGCACCTCCCGGTGGCCCACAGATACGCAGTATTTT
CDR3: CASTSRWPTDTQYF

size: .
V: TRBV25-1
D: .
J: TRBJ2-1
DNA: TGTGCCAGCAGTGAATCAGGGGGGACCTACAATGAGCAGTTCTTC
CDR3: CASSESGGTYNEQFF

size: .
V: TRBV7-2
D: .
J: TRBJ1-1
DNA: TGTGCCAGCAGCTTAGGTGGAGCAACTAATGAAGCTTTCTTT
CDR3: CASSLGGATNEAFF

size: many
V: TRBV5-1
D: TRBD1
J: TRBJ2-5
DNA: TGCGCCAGCAACACCGGGACAGGGGGCGCCGAGACCCAGTACTTC
CDR3: CASNTGTGGAETQYF

size: .
V: TRBV20-1
D: TRBD2
J: TRBJ2-4
DNA: TGCAGTGCTAGGGGGTCCGATAGCGGGAGGGCCATTCAGTACTTC
CDR3: CSARGSDSGRAIQYF

size: .
V: TRBV9
D: .
J: TRBJ2-1
DNA: TGTGCCAGCAGCGTAGATCCGGAGAATGAGCAGTTCTTC
CDR3: CASSVDPENEQFF

size: once
V: TRBV7-3
D: .
J: TRBJ1-6
DNA: TGTGCCAGCAGCCCATCCGGGACACCCCTCCACTTT
CDR3: CASSPSGTPLHF

size: once
V: TRBV20-1
D: .
J: TRBJ1-1
DNA: TGCAGTCCTGCGGTCACCCGGGGGGACACTGAAGCTTTCTTT
CDR3: CSPAVTRGDTEAFF

size: many
V: TRBV20-1
D: .
J: TRBJ2-5
DNA: TGCAGTGCTAGCGGGTGGAATTTCCAAGAGACCCAGTACTTC
CDR3: CSASGWNFQETQYF

size: many
V: TRBV4-2
D: TRBD2
J: TRBJ2-7
DNA: TGTGCCAGCAGCCAAGACTCGGGCGGGAGCTACGAGCAGTACTTC
CDR3: CASSQDSGGSYEQYF

size: once
V: TRBV7-8
D: TRBD2
J: TRBJ2-5
DNA: TGTGCCAGCAGCCGCCAGTACGCGGGAGTAGGAGAGACCCAGTACTTC
CDR3: CASSRQYAGVGETQYF

size: few
V: TRBV7-3
D: TRBD1
J: TRBJ2-5
DNA: TGTGCCAGCAGCCCTGACACAGGGGGCGCAGAGACCCAGTACTTC
CDR3: CASSPDTGGAETQYF

size: many
V: TRBV2
D: .
J: TRBJ1-2
DNA: TGTGCCAGCAGTGAAGCGGGGGGGGAGGGGGGCTACACCTTC
CDR3: CASSEAGGEGGYTF

size: .
V: TRBV6-5
D: .
J: TRBJ1-2
DNA: TGTGCCAGCAGTCCCCCTTTGGGCTATGGCTACACCTTC
CDR3: CASSPPLGYGYTF

size: many
V: TRBV20-1
D: TRBD1
J: TRBJ1-4
DNA: TGCAGTGCTAGGGGGACAGTTTATAATGAAAAACTGTTTTTT
CDR3: CSARGTVYNEKLFF

size: once
V: TRBV2
D: TRBD2
J: TRBJ2-3
DNA: TGTGCCAGCAGACCGGGACTAGCGGCAGATACGCAGTATTTT
CDR3: CASRPGLAADTQYF

size: many
V: TRBV5-8
D: .
J: TRBJ2-7
DNA: TGTGCCAGCAGCACAACGGGGACGGCACGGGAGCAGTACTTC
CDR3: CASSTTGTAREQYF

size: few
V: TRBV12-3/TRBV12-4
D: TRBD1
J: TRBJ2-1
DNA: TGTGCCATCAGTAAAACGGGGCAGGGGGCCAGTGAGCAGTTCTTC
CDR3: CAISKTGQGASEQFF

size: .
V: TRBV7-3
D: .
J: TRBJ2-3
DNA: TGTGCCAGCAGCTTCGGCGTAGCGAGAGCAGATACGCAGTATTTT
CDR3: CASSFGVARADTQYF

size: many
V: TRBV3-1
D: .
J: TRBJ1-5
DNA: TGTGCCAGCGGCTCAGGGAATCAGCCCCAGCATTTT
CDR3: CASGSGNQPQHF

size: .
V: TRBV7-9
D: .
J: TRBJ1-1
DNA: TGTGCCAGCGCGCTACAGGGAGTCGCTGAAGCTTTCTTT
CDR3: CASALQGVAEAFF

size: many
V: TRBV19
D: .
J: TRBJ2-5
DNA: TGTGCCAGTAGTGGGCTAGCGAGGACGGAGACCCAGTACTTC
CDR3: CASSGLARTETQYF

size: .
V: TRBV24-1
D: .
J: TRBJ2-5
DNA: TGTGCCACCAGTGCTAGGGGTGGGTGGGAGACCCAGTACTTC
CDR3: CATSARGGWETQYF

size: many
V: TRBV7-3
D: .
J: TRBJ2-2
DNA: TGTGCCAGCAGCTTAACGAACGGGGACGGGGAGCTGTTTTTT
CDR3: CASSLTNGDGELFF